Here is one TCR beta chain with its context. The sample is drawn from a study of blood T cell repertoires in COVID-19. Study overall: The origin of the acute and convalescent COVID-19 samples was the United States, Italy and Spain.

CDR1 and CDR2 (germline): SGHKS, YYEKEE (reference sequence). Unmatched junction bases numbered 8, after V lost 0 bases and J lost 3 bases. CDR3 length equals 16 residues. Profiling relied on immunoSEQ multiplex PCR, and the TCRdb table lists in-frame clones only, not all of them. This table holds roughly 280,000 clones, 80% to 90% found once. This chain uses TRBV5-5 with TRBJ2-7, with 8 bases identical to TRBD1. Sequenced: peripheral blood. The receptor's source is a woman aged 70 to 79 with acute or convalescent COVID-19. The CDR3 region is CASSLAWTGRFYEQYF. In nucleotides, the CDR3 is TGTGCCAGCAGCTTGGCGTGGACAGGGCGATTCTACGAGCAGTACTTC.